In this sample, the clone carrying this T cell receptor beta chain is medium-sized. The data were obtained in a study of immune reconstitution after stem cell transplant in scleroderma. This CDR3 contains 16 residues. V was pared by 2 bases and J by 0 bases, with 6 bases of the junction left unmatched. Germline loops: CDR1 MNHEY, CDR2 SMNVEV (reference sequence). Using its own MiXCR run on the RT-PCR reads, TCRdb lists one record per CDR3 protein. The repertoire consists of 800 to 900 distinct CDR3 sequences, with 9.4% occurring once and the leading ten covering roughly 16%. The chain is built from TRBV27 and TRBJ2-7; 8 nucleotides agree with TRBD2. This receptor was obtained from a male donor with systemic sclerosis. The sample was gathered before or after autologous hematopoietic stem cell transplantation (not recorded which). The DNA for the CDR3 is TGTGCCAGCAGTTTAGAACTCGGGGGGGGCTCCTACGAGCAGTACTTC. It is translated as CASSLELGGGSYEQYF.